Below, 20 T cell receptor beta chains from the same sample are listed, as sequenced in a study of blood T cells in healthy people across ages. A second PCR, run for roughly 7 to 11 cycles, used a sample-barcoded 5' primer plus a J-beta primer mix. TCRdb reprocessed the 5' RACE reads with MiXCR, giving one entry per CDR3 protein. The repertoire holds about 1 million distinct CDR3 sequences, with around 25% as singletons. This sample was also put to use in a study of T cells of mothers and their children.

The sequencing input was blood. The source is a girl aged 2 to 10 in good health.

The CDR3 coding sequence is TGTGCCATCAGTGAGTCGGGCGTCGGCCGTCTCGAGACCCAGTACTTC. This sequence encodes CAISESGVGRLETQYF. The chain joins TRBV10-3 to TRBJ2-5; D is uncertain. The germline V gene encodes CDR1 ENHRY and CDR2 SYGVKD. The V gene lost 0 bases and the J gene lost 5 bases, with 16 bases spanning the gap. The CDR3 extends over 16 amino acids.

The genes are TRBV7-9 and TRBJ2-1; D is ambiguous. The germline gives CDR1 SEHNR, CDR2 FQNEAQ (reference sequence). The CDR3 runs to 17 residues. The V gene lost 5 bases and the J gene lost 6 bases, with 23 bases spanning the gap. For the CDR3, the DNA is TGTGCCAGCAGCGACCCGGGCCCCCTAGGTTTCACCAATGAGCAGTTCTTC. This translates into CASSDPGPLGFTNEQFF.

The V and J genes are TRBV18 and TRBJ2-1; the D is unclear. The CDR3 loop spans 13 amino acids. Trimming pared 8 bases from V and 7 bases from J, leaving 15 bases between. Germline lookup yields CDR1 KGHSH and CDR2 LQKENI. CDR3 sequence reads: CASQQQLENEQFF. The CDR3 nucleotides read TGTGCCAGCCAACAACAGTTGGAGAATGAGCAGTTCTTC.

V is TRBV19 and J is TRBJ2-5, with unresolved D. With 3 bases removed from V and 2 bases from J, the gap between germline ends came to 7 bases. Germline V gene sequence: CDR1 LNHDA, CDR2 SQIVND (reference sequence). CDR3 length: 13 residues. The CDR3 coding sequence is TGTGCCAGTAGTATTATATTACAAGAGACCCAGTACTTC. Amino acid sequence: CASSIILQETQYF.

The chain couples TRBV28 to TRBJ2-5; 7 nucleotides agree with TRBD2. The end of the DNA aligns better with TRBJ2-1, so the J call may be wrong. The CDR3 is made up of 15 amino acids. Per the germline V gene, CDR1 is MDHEN and CDR2 is SYDVKM. In nucleotides, the CDR3 is TGTGCCAGCAGTTCTGCGGGAGTGGCCTACAATGAGCAGTTCTTC. Its protein is CASSSAGVAYNEQFF.

The chain has TRBV4-1 and TRBJ2-1; no clear D. Gene TRBJ2-7 matches the end of the DNA better, so the J call may be wrong. This CDR3 is built from 13 residues. The germline V gene has CDR1 MGHRA and CDR2 YSYEKL. The CDR3 reads CASSQGPSDEQYF. CDR3 nucleotide sequence: TGCGCCAGCAGCCAAGGTCCCAGCGACGAGCAGTACTTC.

This clonotype was seen a handful of times. This chain uses TRBV12-3 or TRBV12-4 with TRBJ2-5, with 10 bases that match TRBD2. V shed 3 bases and J 5 bases; nucleotides not matched to a gene: 6. There are 15 residues in the CDR3. CDR3 amino acids: CASSFGTSDLETQYF. The CDR3 DNA sequence: TGTGCCAGCAGTTTTGGGACTAGCGATTTGGAGACCCAGTACTTC.

The table lists this clonotype with a count of one. J is TRBJ1-1 and V is TRBV6-7; 7 nucleotides line up with TRBD1. TRBV6-7 is noted as an ORF with a role that remains uncertain. The CDR3 has 17 residues. Trimming took 5 bases from V and 3 from J; bases not matched to a gene: 15. CDR3 region: CASSTRQGPVRDTEAFF. CDR3 bases: TGTGCCAGCAGTACCCGACAGGGCCCCGTAAGGGACACTGAAGCTTTCTTT.

The V and J genes are TRBV7-2 and TRBJ2-7; TRBD2 might be the D (6 bases). The CDR3 covers 13 residues. Germline loops: CDR1 SGHTA, CDR2 FQGNSA. V gave up 6 bases and J gave up 5 bases, with 14 bases separating them. CDR3 nucleotide sequence: TGTGCCAGCAGTCCCAAGACTAGGAACGAGCAGTACTTC. This translates into CASSPKTRNEQYF.

The chain's CDR3 is CASVGLHLPLYEQYF. The CDR3 nucleotides are TGTGCCAGCGTGGGACTGCACCTTCCCCTCTACGAGCAGTACTTC. The V call is TRBV28, the J call TRBJ2-7, with D possibly TRBD2 on 6 matching bases. CDR1 and CDR2 (germline): MDHEN, SYDVKM. This CDR3 contains 15 residues. Trimming took 8 bases from V and 3 from J, leaving 20 bases between them.

This clonotype turned up a few times. The chain recombines TRBV29-1 with TRBJ2-2; D unclear. The ends were cut back, 3 bases at V and 3 bases at J, with 14 bases in the middle. The CDR3 runs to 15 residues. CDR1 and CDR2 (germline): SQVTM, ANQGSEA. The CDR3 reads CSVEVGRSYTGELFF. In DNA, the CDR3 is TGCAGCGTTGAGGTGGGAAGGTCCTACACCGGGGAGCTGTTTTTT.

The chain is built from TRBV6-1 and TRBJ1-2, with D unclear. The V end was cut by 6 bases, the J end by 4 bases, with 12 bases between. The CDR3 sequence is 13 residues long. Germline V gene lookup returns CDR1 MNHNS and CDR2 SASEGT. CDR3 bases: TGTGCCAGCAGGACGATCGTTAGCTATGGCTACACCTTC. This sequence encodes CASRTIVSYGYTF.

The rearrangement uses TRBV28 and TRBJ1-4; tentative D call: TRBD1 (5 bases). With 7 bases removed from V and 2 bases from J, the gap between germline ends came to 20 bases. There are 17 residues in the CDR3. Germline assignment: CDR1 MDHEN and CDR2 SYDVKM. This chain's CDR3 is CASNNPLWGYTNEKLFF. CDR3 DNA sequence: TGTGCCAGCAACAACCCTCTCTGGGGCTATACTAATGAAAAACTGTTTTTT.

This clonotype came up a few times. The chain uses TRBV5-1 and TRBJ1-5; no reliable D call. There are 15 residues in the CDR3. CDR1 and CDR2 (germline): SGHRS, YFSETQ. V lost 0 bases to trimming and J lost 4 bases, with 11 bases between them. CDR3 DNA sequence: TGCGCCAGCAGCTTGGAGGATTGGATGAATCAGCCCCAGCATTTT. Translated: CASSLEDWMNQPQHF.

The genes are TRBV29-1 and TRBJ1-1; D uncertain. Germline V gene sequence: CDR1 SQVTM, CDR2 ANQGSEA. The CDR3 runs to 13 residues. V lost 2 bases, J lost 1 base, and 8 bases lay in between. The CDR3 DNA reads TGCAGCGTTGAACAGGCGGCGAACACTGAAGCTTTCTTT. It encodes CSVEQAANTEAFF.

This clonotype appeared a single time. The chain carries TRBV11-2 and TRBJ2-1, with 15 bases lining up with TRBD2. CDR1 is SGHAT, CDR2 FQNNGV, per germline. This CDR3 is built from 21 residues. Losses at the gene ends were 5 bases for V and 3 bases for J; bases not matched to a gene: 17. The CDR3 region has the DNA TGTGCCAGCAGCCAAGTACCCGGACTAGCGGGGGGGCTAGGCGACTACAATGAGCAGTTCTTC. It translates to CASSQVPGLAGGLGDYNEQFF.

This chain links TRBV29-1 with TRBJ1-1; a possible D gene is TRBD1 (6 bases). CDR1 is SQVTM and CDR2 is ANQGSEA in the germline V gene. V lost 2 bases and J lost 0, with 13 bases in between. The CDR3 sequence is 15 residues long. CDR3 sequence (DNA): TGCAGCGTTGAATACAGGGTCCGGCTGAACACTGAAGCTTTCTTT. This translates into CSVEYRVRLNTEAFF. The full variable domain, completed using reference TRBV29-1 and TRBJ1-1, is SAVISQKPSRDICQRGTSLTIQCQVDSQVTMMFWYRQQPGQSLTLIATANQGSEATYESGFVIDKFPISRPNLTFSTLTVSNMSPEDSSIYLCSVEYRVRLNTEAFFGQGTRLTVV.

The sample holds a few counts of this clonotype. The chain is built from TRBV4-3 and TRBJ1-5; possibly TRBD1 for D (5 bases). With 0 bases removed from V and 0 bases from J, the gap between germline ends came to 9 bases. The CDR3 totals 16 residues. The germline V gene encodes CDR1 LGHNA and CDR2 YSLEER. CDR3 protein: CASSQERGYSNQPQHF. CDR3 bases: TGCGCCAGCAGCCAAGAACGGGGCTATAGCAATCAGCCCCAGCATTTT.

This rearrangement joins TRBV3-1 to TRBJ2-3, with TRBD1 as a possible D gene (6 bases). The CDR3 runs 17 residues. Trimming took off 0 bases at V and 0 bases at J, with 13 bases between the two ends. The germline V gene has CDR1 LGHDT and CDR2 YNNKEL (reference sequence). In DNA, the CDR3 is TGTGCCAGCAGCCAAGATAGTAAAGGGGGTAGCACAGATACGCAGTATTTT. Amino acids: CASSQDSKGGSTDTQYF.

This clonotype was observed a few times. The rearrangement uses TRBV29-1 and TRBJ1-1; D remains ambiguous. Trimming removed 6 bases from V and 7 bases from J, with 12 bases in between. The germline V gene has CDR1 SQVTM and CDR2 ANQGSEA. The CDR3 covers 11 residues. CDR3 amino acids: CSVEMGSEAFF. CDR3 nucleotide sequence: TGCAGCGTCGAAATGGGCAGTGAAGCTTTCTTT. The full variable domain, in which reference TRBV29-1 and TRBJ1-1 provide the parts outside the CDR3, is SAVISQKPSRDICQRGTSLTIQCQVDSQVTMMFWYRQQPGQSLTLIATANQGSEATYESGFVIDKFPISRPNLTFSTLTVSNMSPEDSSIYLCSVEMGSEAFFGQGTRLTVV.